The 20 T cell receptor beta chains presented below share a single source sample, sequenced in a study of graft-versus-host responses after intestinal transplantation. Method: immunoSEQ multiplex PCR; TCRdb's copy keeps in-frame clones and lacks some. The sample lists roughly 69,000 clones; over 90% were seen once. These receptors are not linked to any known antigen. The source material was unstimulated CD8+ T cells sorted from spleen or lymph node cells, sampled before transplant. The receptors stem from a human donor who was the organ donor for an intestinal transplant.

The chain links TRBV27 to TRBJ1-1; tentatively, D is TRBD1 (6 bases). V was pared by 4 bases and J by 4 bases, with 16 bases between. This CDR3 is built from 15 residues. Germline V gives CDR1 MNHEY, CDR2 SMNVEV (reference sequence). The CDR3 region has the DNA TGTGCCAGCAGTTCCAACACAGGGCTGAGCACTGAAGCTTTCTTT. It codes for CASSSNTGLSTEAFF.

The rearrangement uses TRBV4-3 and TRBJ2-1; D gene ambiguous. The germline V gene has CDR1 LGHNA and CDR2 YSLEER. V was shortened by 1 base and J by 5 bases, with 6 bases between the two germline ends. This CDR3 has 13 residues. Here the CDR3 reads CASSQARDNEQFF. The DNA of the CDR3 is TGCGCCAGCAGCCAAGCTCGAGACAATGAGCAGTTCTTC.

CDR3 amino acids: CASSPRDWTEAFF. The CDR3 region has the DNA TGTGCCAGCAGCCCCCGGGATTGGACTGAAGCTTTCTTT. The rearrangement links TRBV9 to TRBJ1-1; no reliable D call. The ends were cut back, 4 bases at V and 5 bases at J, with 12 bases in the middle. The CDR3 spans 13 residues. CDR1 is SGDLS, CDR2 YYNGEE, per germline.

CDR3 in amino acids: CASSETGGITEAFF. CDR3 bases: TGTGCCAGCAGTGAAACAGGGGGAATCACTGAAGCTTTCTTT. The rearrangement links TRBV25-1 to TRBJ1-1, with 8 positions matching TRBD1. Trimming at V came to 2 bases and at J to 4 bases, leaving 3 bases not matched to a gene. This CDR3 has 14 residues. Germline V gene sequence: CDR1 MGHDK, CDR2 SYGVNS.

With respect to this clone: Other DNA sequences from this sample encode an identical CDR3 as well. The chain uses TRBV28 and TRBJ2-7; D remains ambiguous. The CDR3 loop spans 11 amino acids. Per germline, CDR1 MDHEN and CDR2 SYDVKM. Between the trimmed V and J ends, which lost 7 bases and 3 bases, there was a span of 7 bases. This chain's CDR3 is CASNGGYEQYF. In DNA form, the CDR3 reads TGTGCCAGCAATGGCGGCTACGAGCAGTACTTC.

This rearrangement joins TRBV6-5 to TRBJ2-7, with D possibly TRBD1 on 5 matching bases. The germline V gene encodes CDR1 MNHEY and CDR2 SVGAGI. Between the trimmed V and J ends, which lost 5 bases and 4 bases, there was a span of 15 bases. This CDR3 is 14 amino acids long. CDR3 amino acids: CASSTLAQVYEQYF. CDR3 sequence (DNA): TGTGCCAGCAGTACATTAGCACAGGTATACGAGCAGTACTTC.

V is TRBV4-1 and J is TRBJ2-1; TRBD2 matches 10 bases. The CDR3 covers 17 residues. Germline V gene data show CDR1 as MGHRA and CDR2 as YSYEKL. J gave up 7 bases and V 2 bases, and 11 bases lay outside the gene matches. CDR3 region: CASSQTIAGGLRNEQFF. The DNA for the CDR3 is TGCGCCAGCAGCCAAACCATAGCGGGAGGCCTCCGGAATGAGCAGTTCTTC.

J is TRBJ1-3 and V is TRBV6-5, with a tentative D call TRBD1 (6 bases). The ends were cut back, 2 bases at V and 4 bases at J, with 12 bases in the middle. The CDR3 has 15 residues. Germline CDR1 MNHEY, CDR2 SVGAGI. CDR3 loop: CASSYRQGNGNTIYF. The CDR3 bases are TGTGCCAGCAGTTACAGGCAGGGGAACGGAAACACCATATATTTT.

The chain has TRBV14 and TRBJ2-7, with 13 bases matching TRBD2. The CDR3 has 21 residues. Trimming removed 4 bases from V and 3 bases from J; junction bases left unmatched: 21. Per the germline V gene, CDR1 is SGHDN and CDR2 is FVKESK. CDR3 in amino acids: CASSPHPWTMPGLAGLYEQYF. CDR3 nucleotides: TGTGCCAGCAGCCCTCACCCCTGGACTATGCCGGGACTAGCGGGACTCTACGAGCAGTACTTC.

CDR3 nucleotide sequence: TGTGCCAGCAGTTTATCGGGTTATCGGGACACTGAAGCTTTCTTT. Protein: CASSLSGYRDTEAFF. This rearrangement joins TRBV28 to TRBJ1-1; no definite D call. Germline-derived CDR1 and CDR2 are MDHEN and SYDVKM. The length of the CDR3 is 15 residues. Trimming shortened V by 1 base and J by 3 bases, and 12 bases separated the two germline ends.

This clone was detected once. The chain links TRBV6-6 to TRBJ2-7; TRBD1 might be the D (5 bases). CDR1 and CDR2 from the germline V gene are MNHNY and SVGAGI (reference sequence). Trimming removed 10 bases from V and 3 bases from J, with 13 bases in between. The CDR3 spans 12 residues. The CDR3 loop reads CATRQTNYEQYF. CDR3 sequence (DNA): TGTGCCACCCGACAGACCAACTACGAGCAGTACTTC.

The chain carries TRBV29-1 and TRBJ1-2, with 9 bases identical to TRBD1. CDR1 and CDR2 (germline): SQVTM, ANQGSEA. After removal of 5 bases from V and 4 bases from J, the junction contained 5 bases not matched to a gene. The CDR3 extends over 13 amino acids. As DNA, the CDR3 is TGCAGCGTTCACAGGGGGCGCGGCTATGGCTACACCTTC. Translation: CSVHRGRGYGYTF.

V usage is TRBV5-5 and J usage is TRBJ2-3, with D unclear. The length of the CDR3 is 18 residues. Germline V gene data show CDR1 as SGHKS and CDR2 as YYEKEE (reference sequence). The V gene lost 0 bases and the J gene lost 4 bases, with 21 bases spanning the gap. CDR3 coding DNA: TGTGCCAGCAGCTTGGATCCGGAAGAGCAGGTCACCTCAGATACGCAGTATTTT. Translation: CASSLDPEEQVTSDTQYF.

With regard to this clone: The junction differs from germline at one of its ends, possibly a read error. V usage is TRBV7-9 and J usage is TRBJ2-7; 8 bases match TRBD1. CDR3 length: 16 residues. Per germline, CDR1 SEHNR and CDR2 FQNEAQ (reference sequence). The DNA of the CDR3 is TGTGCCAGCAGCTTAGCGAGGACAGGGTTGACCTACGGGCAGTACTTC. Translation: CASSLARTGLTYGQYF.

This sequence joins TRBV7-9 and TRBJ2-7; D is ambiguous. V gave up 3 bases and J gave up 0 bases, with 15 bases separating them. The CDR3 spans 16 residues. The V gene's germline CDR1 is SEHNR and CDR2 FQNEAQ (reference sequence). For the CDR3, the DNA is TGTGCCAGCAGCTTGGAAGGCGGCTTCAGCTCCTACGAGCAGTACTTC. It yields the protein CASSLEGGFSSYEQYF. Using reference TRBV7-9 and TRBJ2-7 for the parts outside the CDR3, the full variable domain is DTGVSQNPRHKITKRGQNVTFRCDPISEHNRLYWYRQTLGQGPEFLTYFQNEAQLEKSRLLSDRFSAERPKGSFSTLEIQRTEQGDSAMYLCASSLEGGFSSYEQYFGPGTRLTVT.

The rearrangement joins TRBV10-1 to TRBJ2-2; D might be TRBD1 (6 bases). The CDR3 consists of 21 residues. The V and J ends lost 3 bases and 3 bases respectively, with 29 bases between them. Germline V gene sequence: CDR1 WNHNN, CDR2 SYGVQD (reference sequence). The chain's CDR3 is CASSEKGLLRIEGHHTGELFF. CDR3 in DNA: TGCGCCAGCAGTGAAAAAGGATTGTTAAGAATTGAGGGACATCACACCGGGGAGCTGTTTTTT.

This chain uses TRBV9 with TRBJ1-2; D gene unclear. The CDR3 is made up of 15 amino acids. Per germline, CDR1 SGDLS and CDR2 YYNGEE. V lost 0 bases, J lost 5 bases, and 14 bases lay in between. The CDR3 loop reads CASSVGSGGLYGYTF. The CDR3 DNA reads as TGTGCCAGCAGCGTAGGTAGCGGTGGGCTTTATGGCTACACCTTC.

The chain uses TRBV27 and TRBJ2-7, with 9 bases that match TRBD1. This CDR3 contains 14 residues. Unmatched junction bases numbered 2, after V lost 5 bases and J lost 0 bases. CDR1 MNHEY and CDR2 SMNVEV come from the germline V gene (reference sequence). For the CDR3, the DNA is TGTGCCAGCAGTGGGACAGGGACCTCCTACGAGCAGTACTTC. This translates into CASSGTGTSYEQYF.

V gene TRBV11-2 combines with J gene TRBJ2-5; a weak D match, TRBD1 (6 bases). The end of the DNA aligns better with TRBJ2-7, so the J call may be wrong. Germline CDR1 is SGHAT and CDR2 is FQNNGV. The CDR3 extends over 14 amino acids. The CDR3 DNA is TGTGCCAGCAGCTATGGACAGACATTCTACGAGCAGTACTTC. Its protein is CASSYGQTFYEQYF.

The chain links TRBV28 to TRBJ2-5; no reliable D call. The J call may be in error: the DNA end matches TRBJ2-7 better. This CDR3 contains 13 residues. Germline V gene sequence: CDR1 MDHEN, CDR2 SYDVKM. This CDR3 is CASSLLYNYEQYF. The CDR3 DNA is TGTGCCAGCAGTTTATTGTACAACTACGAGCAGTACTTC.